This TCR beta chain was captured by sequencing in a study of technical replicates of blood from a handful of donors. Method: immunoSEQ multiplex PCR; TCRdb's copy keeps in-frame clones and lacks some. The sample shows 65,000 to 85,000 clones, more than 85% of them seen only once. CDR3 length: 16 residues. Germline V gene lookup returns CDR1 MGHRA and CDR2 YSYEKL. V was pared by 2 bases and J by 3 bases, with 17 bases between. Specimen: T cells isolated from PBMCs. This receptor was obtained from a human donor in good health. V usage is TRBV4-1 and J usage is TRBJ2-7; maybe TRBD2 (7 bases). The CDR3 DNA reads TGCGCCAGCAGCCAATTTAGGGGGGGCCCCTACTACGAGCAGTACTTC. This codes for CASSQFRGGPYYEQYF.